This T cell receptor beta chain was captured by sequencing in a study of blood T cell repertoires in COVID-19. Study-level information: Spain, Italy and the United States supplied samples that represented acute and convalescent COVID-19. From T cells, B-cell-depleted T cells, or PBMCs came the material, which was cDNA or gDNA.

The authors' processing: For nucleated cells, counts were estimated from reference gene primer amplification. The data were produced by immunoSEQ multiplex PCR, yet TCRdb's version contains in-frame clones alone and is incomplete. V and J calls and clone size come straight from that table; D and trimming were deduced from the DNA. This table has tens of thousands of clones, just under 85% appearing once. The length of the CDR3 is 19 residues. Per the germline V gene, CDR1 is KGHSH and CDR2 is LQKENI. V shed 1 base and J shed 0 bases, with 19 bases lying between them. V is TRBV18 and J is TRBJ1-3; a weak D match, TRBD1 (5 bases). The sample comprised peripheral blood. This TCR derives from a man between 65 and 85 years old with acute or convalescent COVID-19. DNA of the CDR3: TGTGCCAGCTCACCACGCCGAGAGACAGCGGGGGGCTCTGGAAACACCATATATTTT. This sequence encodes CASSPRRETAGGSGNTIYF.